This T cell receptor beta chain was captured in a study of OX40 agonist ivuxolimab in advanced cancers. Concerning this clone: The antigen is unknown.

Findings and caveats of the study: More expanded clones were found, on average, in CD8+ than in CD4+ T cells. Individuals who were partial responders at 0.1-3.0 mg/kg had clonal expansion that ranked among the lowest.

CDR3 length equals 14 residues. The ends lost 5 bases at V and 9 bases at J; junction bases unmatched: 8. The germline gives CDR1 GTSNPN, CDR2 SVGIG (reference sequence). Clones were read by immunoSEQ multiplex PCR, and TCRdb kept only the in-frame ones, dropping some. The sample shows over 8,500 clones, approximately 86% of them seen only once. This clonotype was obtained from an adult with an advanced solid tumor such as melanoma, head and neck, liver or kidney cancer. The source material was CD4+ or CD8+ T cells sorted from blood, sampled in a trial of the OX40 agonist ivuxolimab. The chain links TRBV30 to TRBJ2-1; 12 bases are shared with TRBD1. The CDR3 DNA reads as TGTGCCTGGGGGCCCGGGACAGGGGGCTTTGAGCAGTTCTTC. Translated, it gives CAWGPGTGGFEQFF.